This T cell receptor beta chain was documented in a study of T cell repertoires in cytomegalovirus infection. Across the study: It can be stated that public TCR beta signatures indicated CMV infection as well as a matching HLA type.

TCRdb re-called the reads with MiXCR, one entry per CDR3 protein. This table has about 310,000 distinct CDR3 sequences, roughly a tenth appearing once. Overall study results and limits: HLA-C-restricted CMV clonotypes gave the most frequent clonotype in two of eight donors.

This clonotype was recorded a few times. Its antigen is unidentified. The sequencing sample was made of PBMCs. This receptor was identified in a human donor in good health (CMV status not recorded). Some clones in this sample may be carry-over from other donors' samples.

CDR3 sequence: CSVTTGMNTEAFF. For the CDR3, the DNA is TGCAGCGTTACAACAGGAATGAACACTGAAGCTTTCTTT. V gene TRBV29-1 combines with J gene TRBJ1-1; tentative D call: TRBD1 (5 bases). Germline V CDR1 and CDR2: SQVTM, ANQGSEA. Trimming removed 5 bases from V and 0 bases from J, with 10 bases in between. The CDR3 has 13 residues.